This T cell receptor (beta chain) was profiled in a study of T cells expressing NK-cell markers. Study results and caveats: Whether the expanded NKG2C+ T cell clones recognized HCMV remained unclear. NKG2C+ dominant clonotype frequencies in roughly six donors were roughly 1.0-8% of CD8+ T cells. Leadership of the CD3+CD56-NKG2C+ fraction also belonged to these clonotypes in four donors.

As regards this clonotype: Its antigen is not known.

Synthesis of TCR beta cDNA relied on 5'RACE template switching carrying UMIs. TCRdb reprocessed the 5' RACE reads; each CDR3 protein has one entry and no DNA is given. The specimen's table records 150,000 or so distinct CDR3 sequences. Material for sequencing was blood T cells: a sorted CD56 or NKG2C T cell subset, CD4+ or CD8+ T cells, or bulk PBMC T cells (not recorded which). This clonotype was obtained from a woman aged 45-65 years in good health.

The CDR3 is CASSLRVAGTQETQYF. The chain joins TRBV13 to TRBJ2-5; TCRdb's D gene call, TRBD2, goes unchecked for lack of DNA. The CDR3 sequence is 16 residues long. Germline CDR1 is PRHDT and CDR2 is FYEKMQ (reference sequence). The full variable domain, with the rest looked up from reference TRBV13 and TRBJ2-5, is AAGVIQSPRHLIKEKRETATLKCYPIPRHDTVYWYQQGPGQDPQFLISFYEKMQSDKGSIPDRFSAQQFSDYHSELNMSSLELGDSALYFCASSLRVAGTQETQYFGPGTRLLVL.